This passage covers 8 T cell receptor beta chains from one sample sequenced in a study of metastatic and nonmetastatic thyroid tumors. No treatment had been given to any patient before thyroid surgery. TCRdb reprocessed the PCR reads via MiXCR. The sample holds some 30,000 clones, 25% to 30% seen once. Specimen: blood. The source is a female donor with papillary thyroid cancer or a benign thyroid nodule (not recorded which). Some clones in this sample may be carry-over from other donors' samples.

This clone was picked up a small number of times. The rearrangement joins TRBV19 to TRBJ1-2; D may be TRBD1 (5 bases). V lost 8 bases and J 4 bases, leaving 14 bases between the germline ends. This CDR3 has 13 residues. Looked up from germline, CDR1 is LNHDA and CDR2 is SQIVND (reference sequence). CDR3 sequence: CASEGLNLYGYTF. Written as DNA, the CDR3 is TGTGCCAGTGAGGGACTCAACCTCTATGGCTACACCTTC.

V gene TRBV28 combines with J gene TRBJ2-7, with 16 positions matching TRBD2. With 6 bases clipped from V and 9 bases from J, the junction kept 5 bases outside the gene matches. The CDR3 has 14 residues. CDR1 is MDHEN, CDR2 SYDVKM, per germline. The CDR3 loop reads CASSRGLAGGRQYF. In DNA, the CDR3 is TGTGCCAGCAGCCGGGGACTAGCGGGAGGGCGGCAGTACTTC. The full variable domain, in which reference TRBV28 and TRBJ2-7 provide the parts outside the CDR3, is DVKVTQSSRYLVKRTGEKVFLECVQDMDHENMFWYRQDPGLGLRLIYFSYDVKMKEKGDIPEGYSVSREKKERFSLILESASTNQTSMYLCASSRGLAGGRQYFGPGTRLTVT.

V and J are TRBV12-3 or TRBV12-4 and TRBJ1-6; D is ambiguous. Trimming left V 7 bases short and J 10 bases short, with 8 bases between. The length of the CDR3 is 11 residues. CDR3 protein: CASTHSSPLHF. The CDR3 DNA follows: TGTGCCAGCACCCATAGCTCACCCCTCCACTTT.

This clone was detected many times. The J gene is TRBJ2-1, the V gene TRBV2, with a tentative D call TRBD1 (5 bases). This CDR3 is 11 amino acids long. Trimming pared 5 bases from V and 8 bases from J, leaving 7 bases between. Germline loops: CDR1 SNHLY, CDR2 FYNNEI. In nucleotides, the CDR3 is TGTGCCAGCAGTACCAGGGATGAGCAGTTCTTC. As protein: CASSTRDEQFF.

This chain connects TRBV5-1 to TRBJ2-7; 9 bases map to TRBD2. The CDR3 sequence is 14 residues long. CDR1 SGHRS and CDR2 YFSETQ come from the germline V gene. J lost 6 bases, V lost 4 bases, and 8 bases had no gene match. This chain's CDR3 is CASSRGGAGGEQYF. In DNA, the CDR3 is TGCGCCAGCAGCCGGGGAGGAGCGGGAGGCGAGCAGTACTTC.

The gene calls are TRBV27 and TRBJ1-5; no clear D gene. Germline V gene data show CDR1 as MNHEY and CDR2 as SMNVEV (reference sequence). The CDR3 sequence is 13 residues long. V lost 3 bases and J lost 6, with 9 bases in between. The CDR3 DNA follows: TGTGCCAGCAGTTTTAGCGGGTTTCAGCCCCAGCATTTT. It encodes CASSFSGFQPQHF.

This clone was counted at least ten times. This chain joins TRBV6-2 or TRBV6-3 and TRBJ1-1; D perhaps matches TRBD1 (5 bases). V was clipped by 2 bases and J by 8 bases, with 15 bases between them. The germline V gene encodes CDR1 MNHEY and CDR2 SVGEGT. The CDR3 loop spans 14 amino acids. The chain's CDR3 is CASSYGGARSEAFF. CDR3 sequence (DNA): TGTGCCAGCAGTTACGGAGGGGCCAGGTCCGAAGCTTTCTTT.

This clone was observed a few times. Additional DNA sequences in this sample encode the identical CDR3. This chain links TRBV7-2 with TRBJ2-7, with 7 bases that match TRBD2. The V gene end was trimmed by 6 bases and the J gene end by 5 bases; junction bases not matched to a gene: 13. The CDR3 spans 15 residues. Germline values: CDR1 SGHTA, CDR2 FQGNSA. CDR3 sequence reads: CASSMGGTGWDEQYF. CDR3 sequence (DNA): TGTGCCAGCAGTATGGGGGGGACCGGTTGGGACGAGCAGTACTTC. The complete variable domain, with remaining parts taken from reference TRBV7-2 and TRBJ2-7, reads GAGVSQSPSNKVTEKGKDVELRCDPISGHTALYWYRQSLGQGLEFLIYFQGNSAPDKSGLPSDRFSAERTGGSVSTLTIQRTQQEDSAVYLCASSMGGTGWDEQYFGPGTRLTVT.